Reported below is one T cell receptor (beta chain). These data belong to a study of OX40 agonist ivuxolimab in advanced cancers. As for the study in general: Partial responses were achieved by three patients, of whom one had hepatocellular carcinoma and two had cutaneous melanoma.

Clones were read by immunoSEQ multiplex PCR, and TCRdb kept only the in-frame ones, dropping some. This repertoire shows 75,000 to 100,000 clones, more than 85% found once; its top ten account for 3% to 3.5%. Looked up from germline, CDR1 is MNHEY and CDR2 is SMNVEV (reference sequence). Trimming left V 5 bases short and J 8 bases short, with 16 bases between. This CDR3 is built from 14 residues. V gene TRBV27 combines with J gene TRBJ2-1; the D gene could be TRBD1 or TRBD2 (5 bases each). The origin of this receptor is an adult with an advanced solid tumor such as melanoma, head and neck, liver or kidney cancer. The sample here was CD4+ or CD8+ T cells sorted from blood, taken in a trial of the OX40 agonist ivuxolimab. The CDR3 DNA is TGTGCCAGCAGTCCCCGGGGCAGGGCGTATGAGCAGTTCTTC. Translated: CASSPRGRAYEQFF.